The 8 T cell receptor beta chains below come from one sample, sequenced in a study of T cell repertoires in cytomegalovirus infection. These receptors are not linked to any known antigen. TCRdb re-derived calls from the reads in MiXCR, one entry per CDR3 protein. This table holds about 830,000 distinct CDR3 sequences, about 33% found once. The material sequenced was cultured CD8+ T cells from PBMCs, taken from culture after CMV antigen stimulation. These receptors were obtained from a human donor in good health (CMV status not recorded). Some clones in this sample may be carry-over from other donors' samples.

This clonotype has only a few counts. The chain joins TRBV10-3 to TRBJ1-1; no firm D call. Germline loops: CDR1 ENHRY, CDR2 SYGVKD. The V gene lost 0 bases and the J gene lost 8 bases, with 10 bases spanning the gap. This CDR3 comprises 13 residues. CDR3 nucleotides: TGTGCCATCAGTGAGTCGTTGGGATTCGAAGCTTTCTTT. Amino acids: CAISESLGFEAFF.

This clonotype was found many times. The chain joins TRBV6-2 or TRBV6-3 to TRBJ2-7; D remains unclear. The V gene lost 0 bases and the J gene lost 6 bases, with 6 bases spanning the gap. This CDR3 has 12 residues. Germline CDR1 MNHEY, CDR2 SVGEGT. The CDR3 nucleotides read TGTGCCAGCAGTTACTCGACGGGCGAGCAGTACTTC. It codes for CASSYSTGEQYF.

V and J are TRBV5-1 and TRBJ2-1; 10 nucleotides align to TRBD2. Germline CDR1 is SGHRS and CDR2 is YFSETQ. This CDR3 spans 15 amino acids. J lost 7 bases, V lost 2 bases, and 6 bases had no gene match. CDR3 DNA sequence: TGCGCCAGCAGCTTCTTAGCGGGGGGCGTGAATGAGCAGTTCTTC. Residues: CASSFLAGGVNEQFF.

This clonotype showed up many times. The V and J genes are TRBV7-2 and TRBJ1-2; 7 nucleotides agree with TRBD1. V dropped 5 bases and J dropped 7; count of bases not matched to a gene: 7. This CDR3 spans 13 amino acids. The germline V gene has CDR1 SGHTA and CDR2 FQGNSA. CDR3 DNA: TGTGCCAGCAGCCCAACAGGGGTTGTTGGCTACACCTTC. Its protein product is CASSPTGVVGYTF.

This clonotype was counted a few times. This rearrangement joins TRBV6-9 to TRBJ1-4, with a tentative D call TRBD1 (5 bases). The CDR3 is 13 residues long. The germline CDR1 and CDR2 sequences are MNHGY and SVAAGI. Trimming removed 10 bases at V and 5 bases at J, with 14 bases between. This CDR3 reads CATCGASNEKLFF. CDR3 coding DNA: TGTGCCACTTGCGGGGCGTCAAATGAAAAACTGTTTTTT.

The V gene is TRBV27, the J gene TRBJ1-6; D not certain. With 3 bases removed from V and 7 bases from J, the gap between germline ends came to 10 bases. Germline CDR1 reads MNHEY; CDR2 reads SMNVEV (reference sequence). This CDR3 contains 14 residues. CDR3 in DNA: TGTGCCAGCAGTTTCCCGGGTTCAAATTCACCCCTCCACTTT. This encodes CASSFPGSNSPLHF.

The chain uses TRBV4-1 and TRBJ1-1; the D is unclear. From germline, CDR1 is MGHRA and CDR2 YSYEKL. The CDR3 runs to 13 residues. The V end lost 3 bases, the J end lost 4 bases, and 9 bases lay between the germline ends. CDR3 residues: CASSHEGSTEAFF. The CDR3 DNA is TGCGCCAGCAGCCACGAGGGATCCACTGAAGCTTTCTTT.

The chain combines TRBV4-1 with TRBJ1-1; D ambiguous. The V end was cut by 3 bases, the J end by 1 base, with 6 bases between. The CDR3 contains 13 residues. CDR1 MGHRA and CDR2 YSYEKL come from the germline V gene. The DNA of the CDR3 is TGCGCCAGCAGCCAGAGACCGAACACTGAAGCTTTCTTT. Encoded protein: CASSQRPNTEAFF.